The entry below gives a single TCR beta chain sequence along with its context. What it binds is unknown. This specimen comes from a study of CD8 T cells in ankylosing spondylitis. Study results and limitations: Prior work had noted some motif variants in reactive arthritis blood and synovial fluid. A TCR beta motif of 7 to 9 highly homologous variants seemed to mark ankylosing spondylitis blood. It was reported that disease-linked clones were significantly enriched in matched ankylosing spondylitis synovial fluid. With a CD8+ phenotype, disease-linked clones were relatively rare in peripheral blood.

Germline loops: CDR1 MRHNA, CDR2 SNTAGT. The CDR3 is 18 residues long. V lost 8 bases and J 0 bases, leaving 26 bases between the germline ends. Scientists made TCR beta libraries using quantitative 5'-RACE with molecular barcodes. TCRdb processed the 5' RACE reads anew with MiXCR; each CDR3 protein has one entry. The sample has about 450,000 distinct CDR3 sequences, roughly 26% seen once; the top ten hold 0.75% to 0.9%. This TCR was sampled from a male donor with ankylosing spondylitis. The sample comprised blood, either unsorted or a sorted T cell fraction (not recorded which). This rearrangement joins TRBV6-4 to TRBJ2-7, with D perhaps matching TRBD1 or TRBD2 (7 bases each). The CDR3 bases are TGTGCCAGCCCCTTTTTCGGGTCAGCGGGACAGTTCTCCTACGAGCAGTACTTC. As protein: CASPFFGSAGQFSYEQYF.